The rows below give T cell receptor beta chains drawn from one sample of a study of CD8+CD57+ T cells in acquired aplastic anemia. TCRdb processed the reads anew with MiXCR; each CDR3 protein has one entry. The sample lists 150,000 to 200,000 distinct CDR3 sequences, around 48% occurring once. Sequenced: sorted CD4+, CD8+, or CD8+CD57+ T cells (not recorded which) from PBMCs. The receptor set was obtained from a human donor with aplastic anemia. Each CDR3 is given with its conserved first and last residue. D genes are given only for firm matches. Expanded clones get a size class; other rows say once, few or many, or leave the size out.

few - TRBJ1-5 TRBV10-3 CAISYGSDGQPQHF TGTGCCATCAGTTACGGGTCAGATGGTCAGCCCCAGCATTTT
- - TRBJ1-2 TRBV7-9 CASSLGRGRGYTF TGTGCCAGCAGCTTAGGCCGGGGCCGGGGCTACACCTTC
few TRBD1 TRBJ2-1 TRBV24-1 CATSGPGGAEQFF TGTGCCACCAGTGGGCCAGGGGGCGCGGAGCAGTTCTTC
- TRBD1 TRBJ2-7 TRBV15 CATRSLPTGSHSYEQYF TGTGCCACCAGGTCCCTTCCGACAGGGTCCCATTCCTACGAGCAGTACTTC
- TRBD1 TRBJ1-2 TRBV29-1 CSVGQSNYGYTF TGCAGCGTGGGACAGTCTAACTATGGCTACACCTTC
- - TRBJ1-5 TRBV2 CASSEGGPQHF TGTGCCAGCAGTGAAGGGGGGCCCCAGCATTTT
many TRBD1 TRBJ2-7 TRBV7-2 CASSFSQTGDEQYF TGTGCCAGCAGCTTTAGTCAGACAGGGGACGAGCAGTACTTC
- - TRBJ1-5 TRBV7-8 CASSSGPQPQHF TGTGCCAGCAGTTCCGGTCCTCAGCCCCAGCATTTT
many - TRBJ1-3 TRBV11-2 CASSLSGAISGNTIYF TGTGCCAGCAGCTTAAGCGGGGCCATCTCTGGAAACACCATATATTTT
- TRBD2 TRBJ2-1 TRBV2 CASGGLAFSSYNEQFF TGTGCCAGCGGGGGACTAGCGTTCAGCTCCTACAATGAGCAGTTCTTC
- - TRBJ2-7 TRBV7-2 CASARGAGEQYF TGTGCCAGCGCCCGAGGGGCGGGGGAGCAGTACTTC
- TRBD1 TRBJ2-3 TRBV20-1 CSKAGQGLTDTQYF TGCAGTAAGGCGGGACAGGGTCTCACAGATACGCAGTATTTT
many TRBD1 TRBJ1-6 TRBV11-1 CASSPGTDNSPLHF TGTGCCAGCAGCCCAGGGACAGACAATTCACCCCTCCACTTT
many TRBD1 TRBJ2-7 TRBV6-4 CASSEQGAPSYEQYF TGTGCCAGCAGTGAACAGGGGGCTCCCTCCTACGAGCAGTACTTC
few - TRBJ2-6 TRBV10-1 CASSGPGTSSSGANVLTF TGCGCCAGCAGTGGACCCGGGACATCCAGCTCTGGGGCCAACGTCCTGACTTTC
few - TRBJ2-7 TRBV15 CATSSRYEQYF TGTGCCACCAGCTCACGTTACGAGCAGTACTTC
many - TRBJ2-3 TRBV20-1 CSAAGGGGTTDTQYF TGCAGTGCGGCCGGGGGCGGAGGAACCACAGATACGCAGTATTTT
- - TRBJ2-3 TRBV29-1 CSDLVGDTQYF TGCAGCGACCTCGTCGGAGATACGCAGTATTTT
- TRBD1 TRBJ1-2 TRBV27 CASSLGQDPTNYGYTF TGTGCCAGCAGTTTGGGACAGGACCCCACTAACTATGGCTACACCTTC
once TRBD1 TRBJ2-7 TRBV19 CASSKTGSSYEQYF TGTGCCAGTAGTAAGACAGGGAGCTCCTACGAGCAGTACTTC
- TRBD2 TRBJ2-5 TRBV20-1 CSASPLLAGGQETQYF TGCAGTGCTAGCCCCTTACTAGCGGGGGGTCAAGAGACCCAGTACTTC
once TRBD1 TRBJ2-7 TRBV15 CVTTVIGTGNEQYF TGTGTCACCACCGTCATCGGGACAGGGAACGAGCAGTACTTC
- - TRBJ2-1 TRBV10-3 CAISEQDEQFF TGTGCCATCAGTGAGCAGGATGAGCAGTTCTTC
- - TRBJ1-6 TRBV19 CASSPGLGFSPLHF TGTGCCAGTAGTCCAGGGTTGGGTTTTTCACCCCTCCACTTT
many - TRBJ2-7 TRBV3-1 CASSQGHATSEQYF TGTGCCAGCAGCCAGGGCCACGCAACCTCCGAGCAGTACTTC
many - TRBJ2-7 TRBV5-1 CASSPAGSSYEQYF TGCGCCAGCAGCCCAGCCGGGAGCTCCTACGAGCAGTACTTC
few - TRBJ1-1 TRBV27 CASSLSNRVGTEAFF TGTGCCAGCAGTTTATCCAACCGGGTTGGGACTGAAGCTTTCTTT
- - TRBJ2-3 TRBV20-1 CSVSLGTDTQYF TGCAGTGTTAGTCTTGGCACAGATACGCAGTACTTT
many - TRBJ1-2 TRBV16 CASSQSETGNYGYTF TGTGCCAGCAGCCAATCGGAAACAGGGAACTATGGCTACACCTTC
- - TRBJ1-5 TRBV7-9 CASSLYGLQPQHF TGTGCCAGCAGCTTATATGGGCTTCAGCCCCAGCATTTT
- - TRBJ1-2 TRBV25-1 CASSHPPGPRGYGYTF TGTGCCAGCAGTCACCCCCCAGGCCCCAGGGGCTATGGCTACACCTTC
many TRBD2 TRBJ2-5 TRBV24-1 CATSPGLGKGRGGETQYF TGTGCCACCAGTCCAGGTCTTGGGAAGGGACGGGGAGGGGAGACCCAGTACTTC
- - TRBJ1-2 TRBV7-2 CASSLFGWGYTF TGTGCCAGCAGCTTATTTGGGTGGGGCTACACCTTC
- TRBD1 TRBJ1-5 TRBV15 CATSRPDRGLGQPQHF TGTGCCACCAGCAGACCGGACAGGGGCCTCGGTCAGCCCCAGCATTTT
many - TRBJ1-1 TRBV24-1 CATSDWKRGTEAFF TGTGCCACCAGTGATTGGAAACGGGGCACTGAAGCTTTCTTT
many - TRBJ1-6 TRBV5-1 CASSGDIQTAPLHF TGCGCCAGCAGCGGGGACATCCAAACTGCACCCCTCCACTTT
- TRBD1 TRBJ2-7 TRBV3-1 CASSQASGTGFSVQYF TGTGCCAGCAGCCAAGCGTCCGGGACAGGGTTCTCCGTGCAATACTTC
few - TRBJ2-7 TRBV7-7 CASSHGQSYEQYF TGTGCTAGCAGCCACGGACAGTCCTACGAGCAGTACTTC
few - TRBJ1-5 TRBV18 CASSPMRGGGNQPQHF TGTGCCAGCTCACCAATGCGGGGGGGTGGGAATCAGCCCCAGCATTTT
many TRBD1 TRBJ1-2 TRBV9 CASSVRTGGYGYTF TGTGCCAGCAGCGTCCGGACAGGCGGATATGGCTACACCTTC
- - TRBJ2-7 TRBV9 CASSVGQFSYEQYF TGTGCCAGCAGCGTAGGTCAGTTCTCCTACGAGCAGTACTTC
- TRBD2 TRBJ2-7 TRBV5-1 CASSLEVAGGDEQYF TGCGCCAGCAGCTTGGAGGTGGCGGGAGGGGATGAGCAGTACTTC
- - TRBJ2-3 TRBV10-3 CAISESMSDTDTQYF TGTGCCATCAGTGAGTCGATGTCAGACACAGATACGCAGTATTTT
- - TRBJ1-6 TRBV5-1 CASRLGDGSPLHF TGCGCGAGCCGGCTAGGGGACGGTTCACCCCTCCACTTT
many - TRBJ1-5 TRBV7-3 CASTNEGSNQPQHF TGTGCCAGCACCAATGAGGGGAGCAATCAGCCCCAGCATTTT
medium-sized - TRBJ1-5 TRBV2 CASRKQDGNQPQHF TGTGCCAGCAGGAAACAGGATGGCAATCAGCCCCAGCATTTT
once - TRBJ2-7 TRBV18 CASSPLGQRYEQYF TGTGCCAGCTCACCTTTAGGACAACGCTACGAGCAGTACTTC
- - TRBJ1-5 TRBV19 CASSIWGPDSNQPQHF TGTGCCAGTAGTATTTGGGGACCTGATAGCAATCAGCCCCAGCATTTT
few - TRBJ2-1 TRBV19 CASTPQAPTYNEQFF TGTGCCAGTACCCCACAGGCCCCGACCTACAATGAGCAGTTCTTC